This record covers a single TCR beta chain. Its antigen is not known. Deletions cut 1 base from V and 4 bases from J, with 16 bases between. Per the germline V gene, CDR1 is LNHNV and CDR2 is YYDKDF (reference sequence). The CDR3 is 16 residues long. Each donor was a healthy Caucasian individual from Russia, aged about 6 to 95. Per sample, no less than 6 micrograms of total RNA were extracted. This sample stems from a study of blood T cells in healthy people across ages. Study-level findings and limits: Roughly linearly, TCR beta diversity per million T cells fell as age increased.

Primers used in a second PCR of about 7 to 11 cycles were a sample-barcoded 5' primer and a J-beta primer mix. TCRdb passed the 5' RACE reads through MiXCR, listing each CDR3 protein once. The data contain about a million distinct CDR3 sequences, approximately 50% of them seen just once; the ten biggest clones take up 20% to 25%. The receptor was isolated from a woman aged 60-75 years in good health. Sequencing was done on a sample of blood. The gene calls are TRBV15 and TRBJ1-2; D may be TRBD1 (5 bases). Here the CDR3 reads CATSRGDDSGGYGYTF. In nucleotides, the CDR3 is TGTGCCACCAGCAGAGGAGACGACAGTGGCGGCTATGGCTACACCTTC.